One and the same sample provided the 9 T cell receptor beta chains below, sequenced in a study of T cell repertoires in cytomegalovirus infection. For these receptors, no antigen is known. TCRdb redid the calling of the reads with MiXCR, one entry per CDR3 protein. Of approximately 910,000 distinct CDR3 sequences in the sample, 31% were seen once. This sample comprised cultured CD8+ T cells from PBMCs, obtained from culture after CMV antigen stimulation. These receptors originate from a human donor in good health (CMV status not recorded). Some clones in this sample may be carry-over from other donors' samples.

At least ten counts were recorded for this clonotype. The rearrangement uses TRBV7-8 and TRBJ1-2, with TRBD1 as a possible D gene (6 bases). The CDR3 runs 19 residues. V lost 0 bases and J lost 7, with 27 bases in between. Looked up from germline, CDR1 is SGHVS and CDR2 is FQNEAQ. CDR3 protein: CASSLARAPLARGGAGYTF. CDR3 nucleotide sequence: TGTGCCAGCAGCTTAGCCCGAGCCCCGCTTGCAAGGGGGGGGGCTGGCTACACCTTC.

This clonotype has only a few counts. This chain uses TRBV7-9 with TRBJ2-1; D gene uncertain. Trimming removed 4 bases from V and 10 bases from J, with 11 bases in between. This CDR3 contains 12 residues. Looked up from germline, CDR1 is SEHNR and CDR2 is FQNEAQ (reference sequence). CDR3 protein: CASSSSVLEQFF. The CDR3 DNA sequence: TGTGCCAGCAGCTCCAGCGTGTTGGAGCAGTTCTTC.

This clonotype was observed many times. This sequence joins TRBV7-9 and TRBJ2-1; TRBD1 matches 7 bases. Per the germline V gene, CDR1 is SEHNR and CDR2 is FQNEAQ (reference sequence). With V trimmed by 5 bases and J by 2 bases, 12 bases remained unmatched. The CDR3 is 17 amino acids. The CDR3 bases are TGTGCCAGCAGCCTAGGGATTGGGGACAGCCCCTACAATGAGCAGTTCTTC. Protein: CASSLGIGDSPYNEQFF.

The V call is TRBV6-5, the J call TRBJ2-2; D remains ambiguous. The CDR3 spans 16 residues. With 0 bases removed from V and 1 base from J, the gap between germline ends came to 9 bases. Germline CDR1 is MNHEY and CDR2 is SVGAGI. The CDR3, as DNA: TGTGCCAGCAGTTACTCGAAGGGCTGGAACACCGGGGAGCTGTTTTTT. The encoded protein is CASSYSKGWNTGELFF.

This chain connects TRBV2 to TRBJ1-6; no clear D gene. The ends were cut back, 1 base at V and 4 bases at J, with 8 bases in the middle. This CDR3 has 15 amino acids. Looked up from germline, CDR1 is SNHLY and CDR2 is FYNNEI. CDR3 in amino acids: CASSEEDGYNSPLHF. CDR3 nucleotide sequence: TGTGCCAGCAGTGAAGAGGACGGGTATAATTCACCCCTCCACTTT.

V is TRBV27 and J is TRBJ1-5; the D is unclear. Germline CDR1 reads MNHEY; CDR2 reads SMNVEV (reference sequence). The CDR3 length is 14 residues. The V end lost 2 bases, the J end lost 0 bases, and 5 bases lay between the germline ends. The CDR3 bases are TGTGCCAGCAGTTTAAACCCTAGCAATCAGCCCCAGCATTTT. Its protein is CASSLNPSNQPQHF.

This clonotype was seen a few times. The CDR3 loop is CALVPRQNTGELFF. The CDR3 nucleotides read TGTGCCCTCGTCCCGAGACAGAACACCGGGGAGCTGTTTTTT. J is TRBJ2-2 and V is TRBV24-1; D call uncertain. Germline-derived CDR1 and CDR2 are KGHDR and SFDVKD. The length of the CDR3 is 14 residues. V was pared by 12 bases and J by 1 base, with 14 bases between.

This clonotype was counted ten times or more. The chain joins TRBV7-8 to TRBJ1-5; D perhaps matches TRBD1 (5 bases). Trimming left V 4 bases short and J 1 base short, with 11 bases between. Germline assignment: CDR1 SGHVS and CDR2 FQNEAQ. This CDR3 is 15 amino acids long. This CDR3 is CASSSQGISNQPQHF. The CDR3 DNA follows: TGTGCCAGCAGCTCGCAGGGCATCAGCAATCAGCCCCAGCATTTT.

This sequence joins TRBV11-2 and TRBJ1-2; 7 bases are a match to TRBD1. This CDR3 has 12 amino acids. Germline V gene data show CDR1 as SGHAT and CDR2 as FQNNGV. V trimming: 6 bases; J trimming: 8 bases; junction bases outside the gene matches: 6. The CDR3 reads CASREGTVGYTF. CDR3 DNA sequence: TGTGCCAGCAGAGAAGGGACAGTAGGCTACACCTTC.